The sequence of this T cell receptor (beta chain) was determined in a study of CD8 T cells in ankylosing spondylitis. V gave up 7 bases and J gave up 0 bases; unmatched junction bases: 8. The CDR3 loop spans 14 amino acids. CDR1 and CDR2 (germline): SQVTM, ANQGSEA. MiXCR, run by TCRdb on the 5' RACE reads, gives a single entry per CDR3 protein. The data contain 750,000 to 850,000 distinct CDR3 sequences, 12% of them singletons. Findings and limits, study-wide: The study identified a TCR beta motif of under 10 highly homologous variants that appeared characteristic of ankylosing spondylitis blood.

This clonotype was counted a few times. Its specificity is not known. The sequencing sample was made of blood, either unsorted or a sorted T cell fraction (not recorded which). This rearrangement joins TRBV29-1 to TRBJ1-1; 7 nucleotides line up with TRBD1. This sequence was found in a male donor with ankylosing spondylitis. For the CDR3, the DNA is TGCAGCGCTCAAGGGGACAGCGTGAACACTGAAGCTTTCTTT. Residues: CSAQGDSVNTEAFF. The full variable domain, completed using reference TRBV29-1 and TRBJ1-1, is SAVISQKPSRDICQRGTSLTIQCQVDSQVTMMFWYRQQPGQSLTLIATANQGSEATYESGFVIDKFPISRPNLTFSTLTVSNMSPEDSSIYLCSAQGDSVNTEAFFGQGTRLTVV.